This entry lists 2 T cell receptor beta chains sequenced from one sample in a study of OX40 agonist ivuxolimab in advanced cancers. Sequenced by immunoSEQ multiplex PCR; TCRdb stores in-frame clones only, minus some. The table has some 95,000 clones, roughly 87% seen once. The starting material was CD4+ or CD8+ T cells sorted from blood, obtained in a trial of the OX40 agonist ivuxolimab. These receptors all stem from an adult with an advanced solid tumor such as melanoma, head and neck, liver or kidney cancer.

The V gene is TRBV28, the J gene TRBJ1-2; no definite D call. CDR3 length: 14 amino acids. The germline CDR1 and CDR2 sequences are MDHEN and SYDVKM. Trimming pared 0 bases from V and 4 bases from J, leaving 9 bases between. In DNA form, the CDR3 reads TGTGCCAGCAGTTTATGGCCGATGGGCTATGGCTACACCTTC. Protein: CASSLWPMGYGYTF.

The V gene is TRBV7-2, the J gene TRBJ1-5; D uncertain. Germline assignment: CDR1 SGHTA and CDR2 FQGNSA. The CDR3 consists of 12 residues. Trimming removed 1 base at V and 7 bases at J, with 5 bases between. The CDR3 DNA sequence: TGTGCCAGCAGCTTAGACAGCCAGCCCCAGCATTTT. As protein: CASSLDSQPQHF.